This T cell receptor (beta chain) was found in a study of shared clonotypes between healthy human individuals. This CDR3 region has 13 residues. The germline V gene encodes CDR1 MNHEY and CDR2 SVGAGI. V was shortened by 5 bases and J by 3 bases, with 11 bases between the two germline ends. Per the study methods: Owing to the provision of junction-only sequences devoid of quality scores by immunoSEQ, filtering differed. The data were produced by immunoSEQ multiplex PCR, yet TCRdb's version contains in-frame clones alone and is incomplete. V and J calls and clone size are given by that table; D and trimming were obtained from the DNA. The sample lists about 380,000 clones; approximately 96% were seen once. Donors were Caucasian adults residing in Nashville, Tennessee, USA. What CD8 memory combined were CD45RO+ cells and CCR7-negative CD45RA+ TemRA cells.

What was sequenced was memory CD8+ T cells sorted from blood. Subset indicated: CD45RO+ cells pooled with CCR7-negative TemRA cells. This TCR was recovered from a man aged 25-45 years in good health. The chain uses TRBV6-5 and TRBJ2-7; weak D call: TRBD2 (6 bases). CDR3 in amino acids: CASSEGLYYEQYF. The CDR3, as DNA: TGTGCCAGCAGTGAGGGACTTTACTACGAGCAGTACTTC.